These 13 T cell receptor beta chains originate from one sample sequenced in a study of blood T cells in healthy people across ages. Then a second PCR, running roughly 7 to 11 cycles, was carried out with a sample-barcoded 5' primer and a J-beta primer mix. One entry per CDR3 protein, called by TCRdb with MiXCR from the 5' RACE reads. The sample lists about 1,400,000 distinct CDR3 sequences; roughly 40% were seen once. Sequenced sample: blood. These receptors were taken from a woman in her late teens or twenties in good health.

The table lists this clonotype with a few counts. The chain joins TRBV30 to TRBJ2-4, with D unresolved. Per the germline V gene, CDR1 is GTSNPN and CDR2 is SVGIG (reference sequence). The V gene lost 0 bases and the J gene lost 0 bases, with 9 bases spanning the gap. The CDR3 runs 15 residues. CDR3 nucleotides: TGTGCCTGGAGTGTACCTCCACTAGCCAAAAACATTCAGTACTTC. Translated, it gives CAWSVPPLAKNIQYF.

The rearrangement joins TRBV5-1 to TRBJ2-7, with D perhaps assigned TRBD1 or TRBD2 (5 bases each). The V and J ends lost 6 bases and 0 bases respectively, with 13 bases between them. Germline CDR1 reads SGHRS; CDR2 reads YFSETQ. The CDR3 is made up of 14 amino acids. The CDR3 reads CASTRDGYSYEQYF. CDR3 nucleotide sequence: TGCGCCAGCACCCGGGACGGTTACTCCTACGAGCAGTACTTC.

Only a few counts were recorded for this clonotype. The chain links TRBV5-6 to TRBJ2-5; the D is unclear. CDR1 and CDR2 from the germline V gene are SGHDT and YYEEEE. V lost 0 bases and J lost 3, with 6 bases in between. The CDR3 length is 13 residues. The CDR3 region is CASSLDTEETQYF. The CDR3 DNA follows: TGTGCCAGCAGCTTGGATACAGAAGAGACCCAGTACTTC.

V is TRBV19 and J is TRBJ2-3; D possibly matches TRBD1 or TRBD2 (5 bases each). V lost 1 base and J 2 bases, leaving 10 bases between the germline ends. This CDR3 contains 15 residues. The germline V gene has CDR1 LNHDA and CDR2 SQIVND (reference sequence). In nucleotides, the CDR3 is TGTGCCAGTAGTATAGCGAGGGGCCCCACAGATACGCAGTATTTT. It encodes CASSIARGPTDTQYF.

The gene calls are TRBV6-2 or TRBV6-3 and TRBJ2-5, with a weak D call TRBD2 (7 bases). V dropped 6 bases and J dropped 2 bases, with 13 bases sitting between them. CDR1 and CDR2 (germline): MNHEY, SVGEGT. The CDR3 consists of 14 residues. The CDR3 bases are TGTGCCAGCAGAGGGGGGGGTAAACAAGAGACCCAGTACTTC. Amino acids: CASRGGGKQETQYF.

This clonotype was seen only a few times. V gene TRBV20-1 combines with J gene TRBJ2-7, with D hard to call. CDR1 and CDR2 from the germline V gene are DFQATT and SNEGSKA (reference sequence). V lost 1 base to trimming and J lost 5 bases, with 12 bases between them. This CDR3 is built from 13 residues. This CDR3 is CSARGPAAHEQYF. The CDR3 DNA sequence: TGCAGTGCTAGAGGTCCGGCCGCCCACGAGCAGTACTTC.

The chain combines TRBV10-3 with TRBJ2-1; TRBD2 aligns across 11 bases. Germline V gives CDR1 ENHRY, CDR2 SYGVKD. The CDR3 has 15 amino acids. The ends lost 0 bases at V and 6 bases at J; junction bases unmatched: 1. The chain's CDR3 is CAISESSGRANEQFF. CDR3 DNA: TGTGCCATCAGTGAGTCTAGCGGGAGGGCCAATGAGCAGTTCTTC.

The chain couples TRBV6-6 to TRBJ2-5, with TRBD2 as a possible D gene (5 bases). The ends were cut back, 9 bases at V and 5 bases at J, with 13 bases in the middle. The CDR3 is 12 amino acids. CDR1 and CDR2 from the germline V gene are MNHNY and SVGAGI (reference sequence). CDR3: CARSGLGETQYF. The CDR3, as DNA: TGTGCCAGAAGCGGACTCGGGGAGACCCAGTACTTC.

This clonotype was seen a single time. This chain joins TRBV6-1 and TRBJ2-1; 7 bases agree with TRBD2. The CDR3 totals 16 residues. CDR1 and CDR2 (germline): MNHNS, SASEGT. With V trimmed by 4 bases and J by 2 bases, 8 bases remained unmatched. Here the CDR3 reads CASSGLVGGTYNEQFF. The CDR3 DNA reads as TGTGCCAGCAGTGGACTAGTGGGAGGGACCTACAATGAGCAGTTCTTC.

The chain is built from TRBV11-2 and TRBJ2-1; 10 nucleotides agree with TRBD2. The germline V gene has CDR1 SGHAT and CDR2 FQNNGV. The CDR3 extends over 15 amino acids. The J segment lost 7 bases and the V segment lost 4 bases, leaving 7 bases of the junction unmatched. The CDR3 region is CASSSEPSGSNEQFF. DNA for the CDR3: TGTGCCAGCAGCTCAGAGCCTAGCGGGAGTAATGAGCAGTTCTTC.

This chain connects TRBV20-1 to TRBJ1-2; TRBD1 is a possible D gene (6 bases). Trimming removed 1 base from V and 1 base from J, with 13 bases in between. The CDR3 has 15 amino acids. Germline CDR1 DFQATT, CDR2 SNEGSKA (reference sequence). CDR3 in DNA: TGCAGTGCTAGAGCCACGGACAGCCTTAACTATGGCTACACCTTC. Translating it yields CSARATDSLNYGYTF.

This clonotype was seen a few times. The chain is built from TRBV9 and TRBJ2-1; D is undetermined. V lost 3 bases, J lost 2 bases, and 9 bases lay in between. Germline V gene data show CDR1 as SGDLS and CDR2 as YYNGEE. The length of the CDR3 is 14 residues. CDR3: CASSASPTYNEQFF. The CDR3, as DNA: TGTGCCAGCAGCGCCTCCCCAACCTACAATGAGCAGTTCTTC. Full variable domain (remainder filled in from reference TRBV9 and TRBJ2-1): DSGVTQTPKHLITATGQRVTLRCSPRSGDLSVYWYQQSLDQGLQFLIQYYNGEERAKGNILERFSAQQFPDLHSELNLSSLELGDSALYFCASSASPTYNEQFFGPGTRLTVL.

Remarks on this clonotype: One end of the junction fails to match germline, which may point to a read error. The chain couples TRBV7-7 to TRBJ2-1; D might be TRBD1 or TRBD2, each matching 5 bases. The CDR3 is 14 amino acids. CDR1 is SSHAT and CDR2 is FNYEAQ in the germline V gene (reference sequence). Here the CDR3 reads CASSLSGTRNEQFF. CDR3 sequence (DNA): TGTGCTAGCAGCCTCTCTGGGACGCGCAATGAGCAGTTCTTC. The full variable domain, completed using reference TRBV7-7 and TRBJ2-1, is GAGVSQSPRYKVTKRGQDVTLRCDPISSHATLYWYQQALGQGPEFLTYFNYEAQPDKSGLPSDRFSAERPEGSISTLTIQRTEQRDSAMYRCASSLSGTRNEQFFGPGTRLTVL.